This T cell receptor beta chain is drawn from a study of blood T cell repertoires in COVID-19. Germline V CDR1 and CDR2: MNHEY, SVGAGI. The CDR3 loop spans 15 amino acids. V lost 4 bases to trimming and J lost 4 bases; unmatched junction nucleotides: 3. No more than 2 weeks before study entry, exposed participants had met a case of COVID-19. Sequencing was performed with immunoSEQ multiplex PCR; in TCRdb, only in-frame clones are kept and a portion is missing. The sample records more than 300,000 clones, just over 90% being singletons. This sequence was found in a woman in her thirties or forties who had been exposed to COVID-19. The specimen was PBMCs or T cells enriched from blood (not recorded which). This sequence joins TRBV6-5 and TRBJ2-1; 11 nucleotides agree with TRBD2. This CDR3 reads CASSFRTSGYNEQFF. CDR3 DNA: TGTGCCAGCAGTTTCCGGACTAGCGGGTACAATGAGCAGTTCTTC.